These T cell receptor beta chains were read from a single sample in a study of beta chain features in type 1 diabetes. Here immunoSEQ multiplex PCR was the method, and the copy in TCRdb shows in-frame clones only, minus some. The profile covers under 200,000 clones, with about 8.1% appearing a single time and under 0.65% taken by the ten largest. The material sequenced was central memory CD4+ T cells from blood. Receptor source: a woman younger than 30 with type 1 diabetes. The CDR3 runs from the conserved cysteine through the conserved F or W. A D gene is named only where the DNA matches it firmly. A row's size may be missing; if present it is once, few, many or a size class.

abundance: few
len: 16
j_gene: TRBJ1-6
v_gene: TRBV6-6
d_gene: -
CDR3nt: TGTGCCAGCAGTTACTCCGCGAGGAACGGAGATTCACCCCTCCACTTT
CDR3aa: CASSYSARNGDSPLHF

abundance: -
len: 14
j_gene: TRBJ1-5
v_gene: TRBV7-9
d_gene: -
CDR3nt: TGTGCCAGCAGCACCCCGGGGGAGGGTCAGCCCCAGCATTTT
CDR3aa: CASSTPGEGQPQHF

abundance: few
len: 15
j_gene: TRBJ2-5
v_gene: TRBV7-2
d_gene: -
CDR3nt: TGTGCCAGCAGCTTAGGGATTAGCGGCCAAGAGACCCAGTACTTC
CDR3aa: CASSLGISGQETQYF

abundance: -
len: 14
j_gene: TRBJ2-7
v_gene: TRBV11-1
d_gene: -
CDR3nt: TGTGCCAGCAGCTGGTCGGGCCAGGGATACGAGCAGTACTTC
CDR3aa: CASSWSGQGYEQYF

abundance: few
len: 18
j_gene: TRBJ2-1
v_gene: TRBV28
d_gene: TRBD2
CDR3nt: TGTGCCAGCACCTTGGGACACCGCGGGGGGGGCGGCTACAATGAGCAGTTCTTC
CDR3aa: CASTLGHRGGGGYNEQFF

abundance: few
len: 13
j_gene: TRBJ2-7
v_gene: TRBV19
d_gene: TRBD2
CDR3nt: TGTGCCAGTAGGGCTAGCGGGAGCTACGAGCAGTACTTC
CDR3aa: CASRASGSYEQYF

abundance: -
len: 14
j_gene: TRBJ1-2
v_gene: TRBV7-2
d_gene: TRBD1
CDR3nt: TGTGCCAGCAGCAACCGGGACAGGGCCTATGGCTACACCTTC
CDR3aa: CASSNRDRAYGYTF

abundance: few
len: 11
j_gene: TRBJ2-5
v_gene: TRBV2
d_gene: -
CDR3nt: TGTGCCAGCCGGGGACAAGAGACCCAGTACTTC
CDR3aa: CASRGQETQYF

abundance: -
len: 16
j_gene: TRBJ2-2
v_gene: TRBV7-8
d_gene: TRBD2
CDR3nt: TGTGCCAGCAGCTTATTCACACTAGCGGGAGTCGGGGAGCTGTTTTTT
CDR3aa: CASSLFTLAGVGELFF

abundance: -
len: 14
j_gene: TRBJ1-1
v_gene: TRBV6-5
d_gene: -
CDR3nt: TGTGCCAGCAACAGGGACGGGAAGAACACTGAAGCTTTCTTT
CDR3aa: CASNRDGKNTEAFF

abundance: -
len: 14
j_gene: TRBJ2-1
v_gene: TRBV5-1
d_gene: -
CDR3nt: TGCGCCAGCAAGTGGGCAGGGTCGGACAATGAGCAGTTCTTC
CDR3aa: CASKWAGSDNEQFF

abundance: -
len: 14
j_gene: TRBJ2-3
v_gene: TRBV11-2
d_gene: -
CDR3nt: TGTGCCAGCAGCTTAGACTTGTTCACAGATACGCAGTATTTT
CDR3aa: CASSLDLFTDTQYF

abundance: few
len: 13
j_gene: TRBJ1-1
v_gene: TRBV18
d_gene: -
CDR3nt: TGTGCCAGCTTTTATGACAGGAACACTGAAGCTTTCTTT
CDR3aa: CASFYDRNTEAFF

abundance: few
len: 11
j_gene: TRBJ2-1
v_gene: TRBV2
d_gene: -
CDR3nt: TGTGCCAGCAGTAGCGGGAATGAGCAGTTCTTC
CDR3aa: CASSSGNEQFF

abundance: few
len: 13
j_gene: TRBJ1-5
v_gene: TRBV6-5
d_gene: -
CDR3nt: TGTGCCAGCAGTGAAAGGGGTGATCAGCCCCAGCATTTT
CDR3aa: CASSERGDQPQHF

abundance: -
len: 15
j_gene: TRBJ2-2
v_gene: TRBV7-3
d_gene: TRBD1
CDR3nt: TGTGCCAGCAGCCAGACAGGGGCGAACACCGGGGAGCTGTTTTTT
CDR3aa: CASSQTGANTGELFF

abundance: few
len: 15
j_gene: TRBJ2-3
v_gene: TRBV9
d_gene: TRBD2
CDR3nt: TGTGCCAGCAGCCCGGGACTAGCGGGGACCGATACGCAGTATTTT
CDR3aa: CASSPGLAGTDTQYF

abundance: -
len: 13
j_gene: TRBJ2-7
v_gene: TRBV10-3
d_gene: -
CDR3nt: TGTGCCATCAGTCCCACGGGAACACCCGAGCAGTACTTC
CDR3aa: CAISPTGTPEQYF

abundance: few
len: 12
j_gene: TRBJ1-2
v_gene: TRBV5-1
d_gene: -
CDR3nt: TGCGCCAGCAGCTTGGAGGGAGATGGCTACACCTTC
CDR3aa: CASSLEGDGYTF

abundance: few
len: 16
j_gene: TRBJ2-3
v_gene: TRBV4-3
d_gene: TRBD2
CDR3nt: TGCGCCAGCAGCCAATCAATCGGGACTAGCGGGGGTTCGCAGTATTTT
CDR3aa: CASSQSIGTSGGSQYF

abundance: -
len: 13
j_gene: TRBJ2-7
v_gene: TRBV18
d_gene: -
CDR3nt: TGTGCCAGCTCACCCCAGGGGAACTACGAGCAGTACTTC
CDR3aa: CASSPQGNYEQYF

abundance: -
len: 11
j_gene: TRBJ1-2
v_gene: TRBV9
d_gene: -
CDR3nt: TGTGCCAGCGGCGATCGGGAAGGCTACACCTTC
CDR3aa: CASGDREGYTF